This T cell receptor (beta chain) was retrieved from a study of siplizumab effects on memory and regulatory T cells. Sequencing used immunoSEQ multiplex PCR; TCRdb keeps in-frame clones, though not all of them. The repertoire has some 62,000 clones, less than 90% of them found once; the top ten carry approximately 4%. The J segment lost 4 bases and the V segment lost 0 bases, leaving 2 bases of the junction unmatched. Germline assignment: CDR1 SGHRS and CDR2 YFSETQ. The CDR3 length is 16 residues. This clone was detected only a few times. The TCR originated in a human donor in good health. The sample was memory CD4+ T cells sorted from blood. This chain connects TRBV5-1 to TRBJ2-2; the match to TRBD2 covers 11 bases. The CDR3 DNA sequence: TGCGCCAGCAGCTTGGCTACTAGCGGGGGCACCGGGGAGCTGTTTTTT. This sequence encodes CASSLATSGGTGELFF.